What follows are 3 T cell receptor beta chains derived from one specimen sequenced in a study of T cells in pancreatic ductal adenocarcinoma. No neoadjuvant therapy was given to the selected pancreatic ductal adenocarcinoma patients before their surgery. Sequencing was performed with immunoSEQ multiplex PCR; in TCRdb, only in-frame clones are kept and a portion is missing. The table has approximately 97,000 clones, about 95% seen once. Sequences were obtained from PBMCs. The receptors here all came from a human donor with pancreatic ductal adenocarcinoma.

The chain recombines TRBV28 with TRBJ2-7; tentative D call: TRBD2 (6 bases). The CDR3 loop spans 14 amino acids. Germline V gene lookup returns CDR1 MDHEN and CDR2 SYDVKM. V lost 3 bases, J lost 1 base, and 10 bases lay in between. CDR3 bases: TGTGCCAGCAGTTTTGGTGGGAGGTCCTACGAGCAGTACTTC. Translating gives CASSFGGRSYEQYF.

The genes are TRBV28 and TRBJ2-5; perhaps TRBD1 as D (6 bases). Germline values: CDR1 MDHEN, CDR2 SYDVKM. The CDR3 is made up of 14 amino acids. The V gene lost 6 bases and the J gene lost 3 bases, with 14 bases spanning the gap. The CDR3 here is CASRKGGTEETQYF. CDR3 DNA: TGTGCCAGCAGAAAAGGGGGAACGGAAGAGACCCAGTACTTC. Drawing the rest from reference TRBV28 and TRBJ2-5, the complete variable domain is DVKVTQSSRYLVKRTGEKVFLECVQDMDHENMFWYRQDPGLGLRLIYFSYDVKMKEKGDIPEGYSVSREKKERFSLILESASTNQTSMYLCASRKGGTEETQYFGPGTRLLVL.

The chain carries TRBV2 and TRBJ2-1, with 12 bases that match TRBD2. The CDR3 is 15 residues long. J lost 5 bases, V lost 4 bases, and 3 bases had no gene match. CDR1 is SNHLY, CDR2 FYNNEI, per germline. CDR3 loop: CASSGTSGTHNEQFF. DNA for the CDR3: TGTGCCAGCAGTGGGACTAGCGGGACACACAATGAGCAGTTCTTC.